The present entry profiles one TCR beta chain with its context. The antigen remains undetermined. This record belongs to a study of cytomegalovirus exposure and HLA in healthy donors. Overall study findings and caveats: Later analysis showed most CMV-associated TCR beta chains appearing HLA-restricted.

Losses at the gene ends were 2 bases for V and 2 bases for J; bases not matched to a gene: 5. The CDR3 spans 17 residues. Germline CDR1 reads SGHNT; CDR2 reads YYREEE (reference sequence). It was with 60 Vbeta and 13 Jbeta primers that the PCR ran. Here immunoSEQ multiplex PCR was the method, and the copy in TCRdb shows in-frame clones only, minus some. This repertoire shows roughly 120,000 clones, about 69% found once; its top ten account for about 1.6%. The sample was PBMCs. This receptor was taken from a woman under 30 in good health and CMV-seronegative. The chain recombines TRBV5-4 with TRBJ2-6, with 9 positions matching TRBD1. CDR3 DNA: TGTGCCAGCAGCTTTGGCGGGACAGGGACTGGGGCCAACGTCCTGACTTTC. Its protein product is CASSFGGTGTGANVLTF. Full variable domain (outside the CDR3, taken from reference TRBV5-4 and TRBJ2-6): ETGVTQSPTHLIKTRGQQVTLRCSSQSGHNTVSWYQQALGQGPQFIFQYYREEENGRGNFPPRFSGLQFPNYSSELNVNALELDDSALYLCASSFGGTGTGANVLTFGAGSRLTVL.